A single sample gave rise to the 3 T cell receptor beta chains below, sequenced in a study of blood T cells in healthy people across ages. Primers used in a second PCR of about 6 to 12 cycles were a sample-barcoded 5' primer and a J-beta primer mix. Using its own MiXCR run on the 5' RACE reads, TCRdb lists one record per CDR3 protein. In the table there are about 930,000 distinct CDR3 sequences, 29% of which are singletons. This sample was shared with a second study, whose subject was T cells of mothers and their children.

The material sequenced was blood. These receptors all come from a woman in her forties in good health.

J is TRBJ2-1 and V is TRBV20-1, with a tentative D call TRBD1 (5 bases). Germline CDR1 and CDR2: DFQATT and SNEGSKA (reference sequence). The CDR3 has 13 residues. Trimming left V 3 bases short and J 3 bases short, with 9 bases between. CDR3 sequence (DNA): TGCAGTGCTAGCAGGGCAAACTACAATGAGCAGTTCTTC. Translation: CSASRANYNEQFF.

The CDR3 sequence: CASSRTAYSNQPQHF. The CDR3, as DNA: TGTGCCAGCAGCCGGACAGCCTATAGCAATCAGCCCCAGCATTTT. The rearrangement links TRBV5-6 to TRBJ1-5, with D possibly matching TRBD1 (6 bases). Trimming shortened V by 4 bases and J by 0 bases, and 11 bases separated the two germline ends. CDR3 size: 15 residues. Germline loops: CDR1 SGHDT, CDR2 YYEEEE.

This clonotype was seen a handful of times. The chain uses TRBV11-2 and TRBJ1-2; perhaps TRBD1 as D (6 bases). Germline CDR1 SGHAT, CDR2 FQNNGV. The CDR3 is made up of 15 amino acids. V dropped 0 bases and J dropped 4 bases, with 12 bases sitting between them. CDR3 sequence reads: CASSLDQAGAYGYTF. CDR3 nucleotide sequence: TGTGCCAGCAGCTTAGATCAGGCAGGGGCCTATGGCTACACCTTC.